This TCR beta chain derives from a study of human T cells and chemical hapten exposure. Turning to the study itself: Scalp application of diphenylcyclopropenone was performed weekly in patients across the entire approximately 24-week study. Patch testing was performed with 0.01% DPC on the upper back, with reading at 6 days. The study's findings and limits: Sensitization with DPC brought no change to TCRs above 1 in 1000 in frequency.

Noted time point: patch test 3, about 24 weeks after DPC sensitization. Regarding treatment: therapeutic diphenylcyclopropenone sensitization with weekly scalp DPC. Extraction of total RNA was performed on unfractionated whole blood. About this clonotype itself: Its antigen is still unknown.

MiXCR, run by TCRdb on the RACE reads, gives a single entry per CDR3 protein. The sample lists 97,000 or so distinct CDR3 sequences, 25% to 30% occurring once. The sample consisted of whole blood, taken in connection with sensitization to the hapten diphenylcyclopropenone (DPC). This TCR was recovered from a man aged 40-49 years with alopecia areata. Some clones in this sample may be carry-over from other donors' samples.

For the CDR3, the DNA is TGTGCCAGCAGTACGTTTGGAGCGGGAGAAGACGAGCAGTACTTC. Protein product: CASSTFGAGEDEQYF. The J gene is TRBJ2-7, the V gene TRBV27, with 8 nucleotides matching TRBD2. Germline trimming cut 5 bases from V and 5 bases from J; bases unmatched to any gene: 11. The CDR3 loop spans 15 amino acids. Germline CDR1 is MNHEY and CDR2 is SMNVEV (reference sequence).